Below, 5 T cell receptor beta chains from the same sample are listed, as sequenced in a study of molecular identifiers for immune sequencing clone quantification. TCRdb re-called the PCR reads with MiXCR, one entry per CDR3 protein. The profile covers around 300,000 distinct CDR3 sequences, with roughly 24% appearing a single time and around 0.76% taken by the ten largest. Sequencing was carried out using naive CD8+ T cells from blood, with Jurkat cell RNA spiked in. The sample's subset: FACS-sorted CD8+CD4-CCR7+CD45RA+ naive T cells. Receptors originate from a human donor in good health. Some libraries in this study had Jurkat cell RNA spiked in.

This clonotype was seen many times. The V call is TRBV6-1, the J call TRBJ2-7; D remains unclear. The CDR3 consists of 15 residues. From germline, CDR1 is MNHNS and CDR2 SASEGT. Trimming shortened V by 4 bases and J by 2 bases, and 15 bases separated the two germline ends. The CDR3 loop is CASSAPTEGTYEQYF. The CDR3 DNA reads as TGTGCCAGCAGTGCCCCGACGGAAGGAACCTACGAGCAGTACTTC.

With respect to this clonotype: A single base separates this from a much larger clone, so it may be a read error. Since no conserved phenylalanine or tryptophan closes the CDR3, a read error is the likely cause. V is TRBV28 and J is TRBJ2-6; D may be TRBD2 (6 bases). Germline V gene lookup returns CDR1 MDHEN and CDR2 SYDVKM. The ends were cut back, 1 base at V and 0 bases at J, with 10 bases in the middle. The CDR3 is 17 residues long. The CDR3, as DNA: TGTGCCAGCAGTTTATTGGAGGGGAGCTCTGGGGCCAACGTCCTGACTTCC. Its translation: CASSLLEGSSGANVLTS.

This clonotype occurred a few times. The J gene is TRBJ2-1, the V gene TRBV10-3; 7 positions match TRBD2. This CDR3 is built from 16 residues. Germline V CDR1 and CDR2: ENHRY, SYGVKD. The V segment lost 3 bases and the J segment 9 bases; nucleotides outside the gene matches: 14. The CDR3 sequence: CAISEERLALVGEQFF. CDR3 DNA: TGTGCCATCAGTGAAGAGCGACTAGCCCTGGTGGGTGAGCAGTTCTTC.

This clonotype was observed at least ten times. This chain links TRBV7-9 with TRBJ2-3, with D unclear. The V gene's germline CDR1 is SEHNR and CDR2 FQNEAQ (reference sequence). This CDR3 has 15 residues. Trimming removed 6 bases at V and 6 bases at J, with 19 bases between. In DNA, the CDR3 is TGTGCCAGCAGGCTGGGCCAGACCTTATTCGATACGCAGTATTTT. This codes for CASRLGQTLFDTQYF.

The sample holds many counts of this clonotype. The chain employs TRBV4-3 and TRBJ2-5; D unresolved. Germline V gene lookup returns CDR1 LGHNA and CDR2 YSLEER. The CDR3 contains 13 residues. V lost 4 bases and J lost 5, with 11 bases in between. CDR3 residues: CASSPNLGETQYF. The CDR3 DNA reads as TGCGCCAGCAGCCCGAATCTTGGGGAGACCCAGTACTTC.